The TCR beta chain under discussion was sequenced for a study of OX40 agonist ivuxolimab in advanced cancers. CDR1 is SNHLY and CDR2 is FYNNEI in the germline V gene. V gave up 6 bases and J gave up 7 bases; unmatched junction bases: 9. This CDR3 comprises 15 residues. Profiling relied on immunoSEQ multiplex PCR, and the TCRdb table lists in-frame clones only, not all of them. The data contain around 30,000 clones, about nine tenths of them seen just once; the ten biggest clones take up approximately 3.8%. V and J are TRBV2 and TRBJ1-5; 10 bases align to TRBD1. The sequence came from an adult with an advanced solid tumor such as melanoma, head and neck, liver or kidney cancer. The source material was CD4+ or CD8+ T cells sorted from blood, sampled in a trial of the OX40 agonist ivuxolimab. The CDR3 spells CASRLSGQGDQPQHF. The DNA of the CDR3 is TGTGCCAGCAGGCTATCTGGACAGGGGGACCAGCCCCAGCATTTT.